Listed below are T cell receptor beta chains from one sample, sequenced in a study of glioma-infiltrating T cells. From the multiplex PCR reads, TCRdb called clonotypes with MiXCR, one entry per CDR3 protein. In the table there are 170,000 or so distinct CDR3 sequences, approximately 40% of which are singletons. Sequencing input: glioma tissue, nonneoplastic brain tissue, or PBMCs (not recorded which). These receptors were obtained from a human donor with low-grade glioma or glioblastoma, undergoing nonglioma brain surgery, or in good health (not recorded which). Each CDR3 is given with its conserved first and last residue. The D gene is left open where the match is weak. The listing skips clone size in some rows; elsewhere it reads once, few, many or a size class.

>.|many|TRBV20-1|TRBJ2-1
CSASPDGHYNEQFF
TGCAGTGCTAGTCCGGACGGACATTACAATGAGCAGTTCTTC
>.|.|TRBV29-1|TRBJ2-5
CSVGRVEETQYF
TGCAGCGTTGGTAGGGTCGAGGAGACCCAGTACTTC
>.|.|TRBV2|TRBJ2-6
CACSSPTPAGANVLTF
TGTGCCTGCAGTTCCCCGACCCCGGCTGGGGCCAACGTCCTGACTTTC
>.|.|TRBV12-3/TRBV12-4|TRBJ2-3
CASSLYGRPTDTQYF
TGTGCCAGCAGTTTATACGGGAGACCCACAGATACGCAGTATTTT
>.|.|TRBV7-2|TRBJ1-3
CASSPYSGNTIYF
TGTGCCAGCAGCCCATACTCTGGAAACACAATATATTTT
>TRBD2|.|TRBV27|TRBJ2-1
CASSLRLAGGNEQFF
TGTGCCAGCAGTTTAAGGCTAGCGGGAGGGAATGAACAGTTCTTC
>.|few|TRBV27|TRBJ2-7
CASSTGHLGAYEQYF
TGTGCCAGCAGTACGGGACACCTAGGAGCCTACGAGCAGTACTTC
>TRBD2|few|TRBV5-1|TRBJ2-1
CASSLGLERNEQFF
TGCGCCAGCAGCCTCGGACTAGAGAGGAATGAGCAGTTCTTC
>TRBD2|few|TRBV20-1|TRBJ2-7
CSALAGASSYEQYF
TGCAGTGCTCTAGCGGGAGCTTCCTCCTACGAGCAGTACTTC
>.|.|TRBV20-1|TRBJ1-5
CSASWGSGTWMGPQHF
TGCAGTGCTTCCTGGGGATCCGGGACATGGATGGGGCCCCAGCATTTT
>.|many|TRBV20-1|TRBJ2-1
CSAASGAEAYNEQFF
TGCAGTGCCGCTTCAGGGGCAGAAGCCTACAATGAGCAGTTCTTC
>TRBD1|.|TRBV6-1|TRBJ2-7
CASSLSPQGGYEQYF
TGTGCCAGCAGTCTCTCTCCACAGGGGGGATACGAGCAGTACTTC
>.|many|TRBV28|TRBJ1-5
CASSWGSNQPQHF
TGTGCCAGCTCTTGGGGGAGCAATCAGCCCCAGCATTTT
>TRBD2|.|TRBV5-1|TRBJ2-7
CASSRPGGYEQYF
TGCGCCAGCAGCCGACCGGGGGGATACGAGCAGTACTTC
>.|few|TRBV5-1|TRBJ2-2
CASSLGGPATGELFF
TGCGCCAGCAGCTTGGGAGGTCCCGCTACCGGGGAGCTGTTTTTT
>.|.|TRBV28|TRBJ1-2
CASSPPAQPYGYTF
TGTGCCAGCAGTCCCCCAGCCCAGCCCTATGGCTACACCTTC
>TRBD1|.|TRBV6-1|TRBJ2-7
CASSESRDRGQYF
TGCGCCAGCAGTGAGTCGAGGGACAGGGGACAGTACTTC
>TRBD2|.|TRBV4-1|TRBJ2-2
CASRTSGYTWELFF
TGCGCCAGCAGAACTAGCGGGTACACCTGGGAGCTGTTTTTT
>.|many|TRBV28|TRBJ1-1
CANSEPDTEAFF
TGTGCCAACAGTGAGCCTGACACTGAAGCTTTCTTT
>.|many|TRBV28|TRBJ2-2
CASSKNTGELFF
TGTGCCAGCAGTAAGAACACCGGGGAGCTGTTTTTT
>.|few|TRBV7-9|TRBJ2-4
CASSYVTGLLAKNIQYF
TGTGCCAGCAGCTACGTGACAGGTCTTTTAGCCAAAAACATTCAGTACTTC
>TRBD1|.|TRBV6-6|TRBJ2-1
CASRGQTYTQFF
TGTGCCAGCAGGGGACAGACCTATACGCAGTTCTTC
>TRBD1|.|TRBV5-1|TRBJ2-1
CASSYRARGTTNNEQFF
TGCGCCAGCAGCTACAGGGCCAGGGGGACCACTAACAATGAGCAGTTCTTC
>TRBD1|.|TRBV5-4|TRBJ1-2
CASRHQGGDGYAF
TGTGCCAGCAGACATCAGGGGGGAGATGGCTACGCCTTC
>.|.|TRBV12-5|TRBJ2-7
CASGPGTYLQAYEQYF
TGTGCTAGTGGCCCCGGGACTTACCTTCAGGCCTACGAGCAGTACTTC
>.|many|TRBV28|TRBJ1-1
CASSLPGDTEAFF
TGTGCCAGCAGTCTGCCAGGCGACACTGAAGCTTTCTTT
>.|many|TRBV7-2|TRBJ1-5
CASSLGPGGNQPQHF
TGTGCCAGCAGCTTAGGTCCAGGAGGGAATCAGCCCCAGCATTTT
>.|.|TRBV3-1|TRBJ2-7
CPSSQELHGSEQYF
TGTCCCAGCAGCCAAGAGTTACATGGCTCCGAGCAGTACTTC
>.|many|TRBV20-1|TRBJ2-3
CSAERDFKPDTQYF
TGCAGTGCTGAAAGGGATTTTAAGCCAGATACGCAGTATTTT
>.|few|TRBV12-3/TRBV12-4|TRBJ2-7
CASTSEGEFTYEQYF
TGTGCCAGCACCTCGGAGGGAGAATTCACCTACGAGCAGTACTTC
>TRBD2|many|TRBV20-1|TRBJ2-7
CSAYGTSGYEQYF
TGCAGTGCTTACGGGACTAGCGGCTACGAGCAGTACTTC
>TRBD1|many|TRBV6-1|TRBJ2-7
CASSSGQRYEQYF
TGTGCCAGCAGTTCGGGACAGCGCTACGAGCAGTACTTC
>.|many|TRBV15|TRBJ2-5
CATRLPPVETQYF
TGTGCCACCAGACTCCCCCCCGTTGAGACCCAGTACTTC
>.|.|TRBV2|TRBJ2-5
CASSAGTTGTQYF
TGTGCCAGCAGTGCCGGGACCACGGGGACCCAGTACTTC
>TRBD2|few|TRBV11-2|TRBJ2-3
CASSALAGIRRDTQYF
TGTGCCAGCAGCGCACTAGCGGGAATTAGAAGGGATACGCAGTATTTT
>.|.|TRBV28|TRBJ1-4
CAISPPGLFNEKLFF
TGTGCCATCAGCCCCCCCGGGCTCTTTAATGAAAAACTGTTTTTT
>TRBD1|.|TRBV28|TRBJ1-1
CAGSLWTGGGGTEAFF
TGTGCAGGCAGTTTATGGACAGGCGGAGGGGGCACTGAAGCTTTCTTT
>.|.|TRBV19|TRBJ1-5
CASGPNHQPQHF
TGTGCCAGCGGACCCAACCATCAGCCCCAGCATTTT
>TRBD2|few|TRBV4-1|TRBJ2-7
CASSHLAGGLREQYF
TGCGCCAGCAGCCATCTGGCGGGAGGGCTACGGGAGCAGTACTTC
>TRBD2|few|TRBV4-1|TRBJ2-7
CASSQVRASGKYEQYF
TGCGCCAGCAGCCAAGTACGGGCTAGCGGGAAGTACGAGCAGTACTTC
>.|many|TRBV28|TRBJ1-5
CASSLGEKGPGNQPQHF
TGTGCCAGCAGTTTAGGGGAGAAGGGACCCGGCAATCAGCCCCAGCATTTT